These T cell receptor beta chains were read from a single sample in a study of CD8 T cells in ankylosing spondylitis. TCRdb analysed the 5' RACE reads with MiXCR anew, one entry per CDR3 protein. This table holds approximately 540,000 distinct CDR3 sequences, roughly 13% found once. Sequenced material: blood, either unsorted or a sorted T cell fraction (not recorded which). All receptors derive from a male donor with ankylosing spondylitis. Both conserved end residues are part of each CDR3. Each record gives: D gene, V gene, clone size, J gene, CDR3 protein, CDR3 DNA. D genes are given only for firm matches. Where a row states a size, it is once, few, many or the class of an expanded clone; other rows omit it.

>TRBD2|TRBV5-1|few|TRBJ2-5
CASSFYGRGQETQYF
TGCGCCAGCAGCTTCTACGGGAGGGGGCAAGAGACCCAGTACTTC
>TRBD2|TRBV5-1|NA|TRBJ2-1
CASSLLGGRGHEQFF
TGCGCCAGCAGCTTGCTGGGGGGGAGGGGCCATGAGCAGTTCTTC
>NA|TRBV10-2|few|TRBJ2-1
CATGSGLGNEQFF
TGCGCCACCGGGTCGGGCCTTGGCAATGAGCAGTTCTTC
>NA|TRBV7-9|NA|TRBJ2-5
CASSFPQRDGQETQYF
TGTGCCAGCAGCTTTCCCCAGAGGGATGGACAAGAGACCCAGTACTTC
>NA|TRBV18|few|TRBJ2-2
CASSPLALLANTGELFF
TGTGCCAGCTCACCACTCGCGCTTCTAGCGAACACCGGGGAGCTGTTTTTT
>TRBD1|TRBV24-1|medium-sized|TRBJ2-2
CATSDAGTGTVTGELFF
TGTGCCACCAGTGATGCCGGGACAGGGACGGTTACCGGGGAGCTGTTTTTT
>TRBD1|TRBV11-2|NA|TRBJ1-3
CASIPGTGAGNTIYF
TGTGCCAGCATCCCGGGGACAGGGGCTGGAAACACCATATATTTT
>NA|TRBV7-2|many|TRBJ2-1
CASSLYWGSYNEQFF
TGTGCCAGCAGCTTATACTGGGGCTCCTACAATGAGCAGTTCTTC
>NA|TRBV24-1|few|TRBJ2-1
CATSDRAYNEQFF
TGTGCCACCAGTGACAGGGCCTACAATGAGCAGTTCTTC
>TRBD1|TRBV7-6|NA|TRBJ1-5
CASSLGQGGFQPQHF
TGTGCCAGCAGCTTAGGACAGGGAGGATTCCAGCCCCAGCATTTT
>NA|TRBV12-3/TRBV12-4|many|TRBJ1-2
CASSIQSTNYGYTF
TGTGCCAGCAGCATCCAATCAACTAACTATGGCTACACCTTC
>NA|TRBV27|many|TRBJ1-4
CASSFSGYEKLFF
TGTGCCAGCAGTTTCTCTGGATATGAAAAACTGTTTTTT
>NA|TRBV29-1|NA|TRBJ2-1
CSGKGRLSYNEQFF
TGCAGCGGAAAAGGCAGGCTCTCCTACAATGAGCAGTTCTTC
>TRBD1|TRBV27|few|TRBJ1-5
CASSLYRGGNQPQHF
TGTGCCAGCAGTTTATACAGGGGTGGCAATCAGCCCCAGCATTTT
>TRBD1|TRBV12-3/TRBV12-4|NA|TRBJ2-7
CASSLQGSVGEQYF
TGTGCCAGCAGCTTACAGGGGTCCGTCGGCGAGCAGTACTTC
>TRBD2|TRBV10-2|NA|TRBJ2-7
CASSEWRLAGGYEQYF
TGCGCCAGCAGTGAGTGGCGACTAGCGGGAGGCTACGAGCAGTACTTC
>NA|TRBV3-1|NA|TRBJ1-1
CASSQDQGRFTEAFF
TGTGCCAGCAGCCAAGATCAGGGAAGGTTCACTGAAGCTTTCTTT
>TRBD2|TRBV4-2|NA|TRBJ2-1
CASSQVLAEYNEQFF
TGTGCCAGCAGCCAAGTACTAGCGGAGTACAATGAGCAGTTCTTC
>NA|TRBV5-1|few|TRBJ2-1
CASSLDTSSYNEQFF
TGCGCCAGCAGCTTGGACACGAGCTCCTACAATGAGCAGTTCTTC
>NA|TRBV3-1|few|TRBJ2-5
CASSQVWGSETQYF
TGTGCCAGCAGCCAAGTCTGGGGTTCAGAGACCCAGTACTTC
>NA|TRBV7-9|NA|TRBJ2-3
CASRRTVGDTQYF
TGTGCCAGCAGACGGACGGTGGGAGATACGCAGTATTTT
>TRBD1|TRBV7-9|NA|TRBJ2-2
CASSRTGGAGSGELFF
TGTGCCAGCAGCCGCACAGGGGGCGCAGGATCCGGGGAGCTGTTTTTT
>NA|TRBV10-2|many|TRBJ2-1
CASRSGRSSYNEQFF
TGCGCCAGCAGAAGCGGACGAAGCTCCTACAATGAGCAGTTCTTC
>NA|TRBV20-1|few|TRBJ1-5
CSARMGGPNQPQHF
TGCAGTGCCCGAATGGGGGGACCCAATCAGCCCCAGCATTTT
>NA|TRBV12-3/TRBV12-4|few|TRBJ2-1
CASSRGTLGEQFF
TGTGCCAGCAGCCGCGGGACTCTTGGTGAGCAGTTCTTC
>TRBD1|TRBV20-1|few|TRBJ1-4
CSARQTTGILFF
TGCAGTGCTAGACAGACGACAGGGATTCTGTTTTTT
>TRBD2|TRBV5-1|few|TRBJ2-1
CASSLGLAEEKQFF
TGCGCCAGCAGCTTGGGACTAGCGGAAGAAAAGCAGTTCTTC
>NA|TRBV29-1|many|TRBJ2-4
CSVEPPGMAKNIQYF
TGCAGCGTTGAGCCGCCTGGGATGGCCAAAAACATTCAGTACTTC
>NA|TRBV5-1|few|TRBJ1-3
CASSLGGAENTIYF
TGCGCCAGCAGCCTCGGGGGAGCCGAAAACACCATATATTTT
>NA|TRBV19|NA|TRBJ1-2
CASSGMDSSNYGYTF
TGTGCCAGTAGTGGCATGGACAGTTCTAACTATGGCTACACCTTC
>TRBD2|TRBV5-1|NA|TRBJ2-7
CASSPGTSVYEQYF
TGCGCCAGCAGCCCCGGGACTAGCGTATACGAGCAGTACTTC
>NA|TRBV24-1|NA|TRBJ2-2
CATSEHWGDRELFF
TGTGCCACCAGCGAACATTGGGGGGACCGGGAGCTGTTTTTT
>NA|TRBV27|few|TRBJ2-6
CASSDEYGANVLTF
TGTGCCAGCAGCGACGAATACGGGGCCAACGTCCTGACTTTC
>TRBD1|TRBV2|few|TRBJ1-2
CASRLISGGANGYTF
TGTGCCAGCAGGTTAATCTCAGGGGGCGCAAATGGCTACACCTTC
>NA|TRBV24-1|NA|TRBJ1-2
CATSDPPYNYGYTF
TGTGCCACCAGTGATCCGCCCTATAACTATGGCTACACCTTC
>NA|TRBV5-1|few|TRBJ1-4
CASSAGGATNEKLFF
TGCGCCAGCAGCGCTGGAGGGGCAACTAATGAAAAACTGTTTTTT
>NA|TRBV18|NA|TRBJ2-1
CASSPTSDGDEQFF
TGTGCCAGCTCACCAACCTCCGACGGCGATGAGCAGTTCTTC
>NA|TRBV5-1|few|TRBJ1-5
CASSLDSQGPQHF
TGCGCCAGCAGCTTGGACAGTCAAGGGCCCCAGCATTTT
>NA|TRBV12-3/TRBV12-4|few|TRBJ1-4
CASSPRVEKLFF
TGTGCCAGCAGTCCTAGGGTTGAAAAACTGTTTTTT
>NA|TRBV3-1|few|TRBJ2-1
CASGKGLPNEQFF
TGTGCCAGCGGAAAAGGGTTGCCCAATGAGCAGTTCTTC
>TRBD2|TRBV12-5|many|TRBJ2-1
CASGPGTSGSQGEQFF
TGTGCTAGTGGGCCAGGGACTAGCGGGAGTCAAGGTGAGCAGTTCTTC
>NA|TRBV5-5|few|TRBJ2-3
CASTLRFYGGTSTDTQYF
TGTGCCAGCACTCTTAGATTCTATGGGGGGACCAGCACAGATACGCAGTATTTT
>NA|TRBV20-1|NA|TRBJ2-3
CSARQGLLRTQYF
TGCAGTGCTAGACAGGGACTCCTGAGGACGCAGTATTTT
>TRBD1|TRBV9|few|TRBJ2-7
CASSVMDRSYEQYF
TGTGCCAGCAGCGTAATGGACAGGTCCTACGAGCAGTACTTC
>NA|TRBV13|NA|TRBJ2-5
CASSLGNVEWETQYF
TGTGCCAGCAGCTTAGGCAATGTGGAGTGGGAGACCCAGTACTTC